This T cell receptor beta chain was profiled in a study of control samples from healthy donors and cancer patients. Assay: immunoSEQ multiplex PCR; the TCRdb copy retains only in-frame clones and omits some. The sample has approximately 120,000 clones; about 90% are singletons. The V end was cut by 3 bases, the J end by 0 bases, with 13 bases between. Germline CDR1 is SGDLS and CDR2 is YYNGEE. The CDR3 is 15 residues long. The sample comprised blood. The rearrangement links TRBV9 to TRBJ2-7; D perhaps matches TRBD2 (6 bases). The receptor comes from a man younger than 35 in good health. The CDR3: CASSGQTSNSYEQYF. CDR3 sequence (DNA): TGTGCCAGCAGCGGACAGACTAGTAACTCCTACGAGCAGTACTTC.